Below, one T cell receptor (beta chain) is given with its context. Antigen: not known. This sample was included in a study of blood T cells in healthy people across ages. At the level of the study: Roughly one uniquely barcoded beta molecule per two T cells was captured. Study-wide points: Per million T cells, TCR beta diversity dropped about linearly as age rose.

Trimming removed 3 bases from V and 8 bases from J; junction bases left unmatched: 6. The CDR3 extends over 14 amino acids. Germline CDR1 is SNHLY and CDR2 is FYNNEI. Primers used in a second PCR of roughly 6 to 11 cycles were a sample-barcoded 5' primer and a J-beta primer mix. Every sample gave at least 2.5 million paired-end reads containing CDR3. MiXCR, run by TCRdb on the 5' RACE reads, gives a single entry per CDR3 protein. The profile shows 1.6 million or so distinct CDR3 sequences, almost 35% of them singletons. This TCR was recovered from a woman in her 30s in good health. The gene calls are TRBV2 and TRBJ1-2; 10 bases map to TRBD1. The source material was blood. The CDR3 region is CASSDGQGVGGYTF. CDR3 coding DNA: TGTGCCAGCAGTGACGGACAGGGGGTAGGAGGCTACACCTTC.